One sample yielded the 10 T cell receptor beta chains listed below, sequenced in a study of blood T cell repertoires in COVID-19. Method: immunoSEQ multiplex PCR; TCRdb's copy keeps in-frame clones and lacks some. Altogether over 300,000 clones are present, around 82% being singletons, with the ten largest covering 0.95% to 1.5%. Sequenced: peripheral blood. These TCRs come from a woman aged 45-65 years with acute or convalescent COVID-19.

The CDR3 loop is CASSVAGVGELFF. The CDR3 DNA sequence: TGTGCCAGCAGCGTAGCGGGAGTCGGGGAGCTGTTTTTT. The chain uses TRBV9 and TRBJ2-2, with D perhaps matching TRBD2 (6 bases). Trimming left V 0 bases short and J 7 bases short, with 7 bases between. The CDR3 is 13 residues long. Germline V gene data show CDR1 as SGDLS and CDR2 as YYNGEE.

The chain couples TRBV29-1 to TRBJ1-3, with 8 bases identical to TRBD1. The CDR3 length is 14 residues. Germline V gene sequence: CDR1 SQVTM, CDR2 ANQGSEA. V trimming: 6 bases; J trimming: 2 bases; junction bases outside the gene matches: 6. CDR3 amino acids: CSVVKDRAGNTIYF. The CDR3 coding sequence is TGCAGCGTGGTAAAGGACAGGGCTGGAAACACCATATATTTT.

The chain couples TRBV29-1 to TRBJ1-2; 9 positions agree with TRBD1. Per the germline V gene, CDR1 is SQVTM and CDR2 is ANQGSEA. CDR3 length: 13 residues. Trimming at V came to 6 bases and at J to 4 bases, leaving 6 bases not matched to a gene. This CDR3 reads CSVGQGVSYGYTF. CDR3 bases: TGCAGCGTGGGACAGGGCGTTAGCTATGGCTACACCTTC. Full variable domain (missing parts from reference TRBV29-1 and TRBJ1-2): SAVISQKPSRDICQRGTSLTIQCQVDSQVTMMFWYRQQPGQSLTLIATANQGSEATYESGFVIDKFPISRPNLTFSTLTVSNMSPEDSSIYLCSVGQGVSYGYTFGSGTRLTVV.

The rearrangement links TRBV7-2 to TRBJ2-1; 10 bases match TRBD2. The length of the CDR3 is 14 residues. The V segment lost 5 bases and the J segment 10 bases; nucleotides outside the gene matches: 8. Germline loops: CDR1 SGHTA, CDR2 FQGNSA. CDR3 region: CASSPERGGTEQFF. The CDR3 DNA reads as TGTGCCAGCAGCCCCGAGCGGGGGGGGACGGAGCAGTTCTTC.

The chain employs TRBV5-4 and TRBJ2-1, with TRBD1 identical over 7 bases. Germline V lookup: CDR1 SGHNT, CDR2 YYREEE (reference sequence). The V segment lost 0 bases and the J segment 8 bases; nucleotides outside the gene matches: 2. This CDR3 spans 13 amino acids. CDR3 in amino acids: CASSLGQGDEQFF. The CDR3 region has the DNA TGTGCCAGCAGCTTGGGACAGGGCGATGAGCAGTTCTTC.

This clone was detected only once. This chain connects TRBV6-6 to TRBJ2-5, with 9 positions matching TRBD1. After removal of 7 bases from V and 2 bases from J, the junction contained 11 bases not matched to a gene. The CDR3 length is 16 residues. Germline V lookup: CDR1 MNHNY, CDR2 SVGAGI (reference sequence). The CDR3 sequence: CASISLDRGVQETQYF. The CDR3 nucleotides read TGTGCCAGCATTAGCCTCGACAGGGGGGTTCAAGAGACCCAGTACTTC.

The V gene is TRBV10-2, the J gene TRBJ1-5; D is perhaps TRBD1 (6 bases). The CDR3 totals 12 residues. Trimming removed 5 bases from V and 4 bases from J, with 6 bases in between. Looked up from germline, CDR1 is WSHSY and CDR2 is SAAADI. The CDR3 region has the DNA TGCGCCAGCAGTCAGGGGAATCAGCCCCAGCATTTT. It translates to CASSQGNQPQHF.

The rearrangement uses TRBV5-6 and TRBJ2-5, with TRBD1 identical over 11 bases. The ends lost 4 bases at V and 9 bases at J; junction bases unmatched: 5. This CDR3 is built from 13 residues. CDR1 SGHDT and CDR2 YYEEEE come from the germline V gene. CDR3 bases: TGTGCCAGCAGCCGATGGACAGGGGGCCCCCAGTACTTC. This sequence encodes CASSRWTGGPQYF.

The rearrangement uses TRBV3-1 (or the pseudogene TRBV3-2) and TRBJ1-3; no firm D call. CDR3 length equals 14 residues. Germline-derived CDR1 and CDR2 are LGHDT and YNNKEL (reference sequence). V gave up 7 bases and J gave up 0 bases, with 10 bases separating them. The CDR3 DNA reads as TGTGCCAGCATGTCGGCGGCCTCTGGAAACACCATATATTTT. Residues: CASMSAASGNTIYF.

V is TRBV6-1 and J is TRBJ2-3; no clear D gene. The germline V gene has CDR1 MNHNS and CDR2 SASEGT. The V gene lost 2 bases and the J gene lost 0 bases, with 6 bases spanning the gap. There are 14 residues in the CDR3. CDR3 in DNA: TGTGCCAGCAGTGAAATGACTAGCACAGATACGCAGTATTTT. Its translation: CASSEMTSTDTQYF.